Shown below are 19 T cell receptor beta chains from a single sample sequenced in a study of blood T cells in healthy people across ages. Then a second PCR, running roughly 7 to 11 cycles, was carried out with a sample-barcoded 5' primer and a J-beta primer mix. TCRdb reprocessed the 5' RACE reads with MiXCR, giving one entry per CDR3 protein. The sample has 1.5 million or so distinct CDR3 sequences; 35% to 45% are singletons. The sequenced sample consisted of blood. The source of these receptors is a woman in her late teens or twenties in good health.

The rearrangement uses TRBV27 and TRBJ1-1; D is undetermined. Trimming cost V 3 bases and J 2 bases, with 7 bases left between them. CDR3 length: 13 amino acids. Germline V gene sequence: CDR1 MNHEY, CDR2 SMNVEV (reference sequence). DNA of the CDR3: TGTGCCAGCAGTTTTGGTATCAACACTGAAGCTTTCTTT. It encodes CASSFGINTEAFF.

This chain links TRBV18 with TRBJ2-7; D is unclear. V dropped 0 bases and J dropped 5 bases, with 8 bases sitting between them. Germline V gene sequence: CDR1 KGHSH, CDR2 LQKENI. The length of the CDR3 is 13 residues. CDR3 in DNA: TGTGCCAGCTCACCACCAGGGATCCACGAGCAGTACTTC. Translated, it gives CASSPPGIHEQYF.

This clonotype was seen a few times. The DNA of the CDR3 is TGTGCCAGCAGTGCCGACTTGTTGAGCAATCAGCCCCAGCATTTT. This sequence encodes CASSADLLSNQPQHF. The chain combines TRBV12-3 or TRBV12-4 with TRBJ1-5, with no clear D. Trimming shortened V by 5 bases and J by 1 base, and 12 bases separated the two germline ends. CDR3 length: 15 amino acids.

The chain joins TRBV6-1 to TRBJ1-1; perhaps TRBD1 as D (6 bases). The CDR3 runs to 14 residues. Between the trimmed V and J ends, which lost 1 base and 5 bases, there was a span of 11 bases. Germline CDR1 and CDR2: MNHNS and SASEGT. The DNA of the CDR3 is TGTGCCAGCAGTGAAGAGGGGGGGAGGACTGAAGCTTTCTTT. Translation gives CASSEEGGRTEAFF.

This CDR3 is CSARGLAGGEGYNEQFF. The CDR3 DNA reads as TGCAGTGCTAGAGGACTAGCGGGGGGGGAGGGTTACAATGAGCAGTTCTTC. The V gene is TRBV20-1, the J gene TRBJ2-1; 14 nucleotides match TRBD2. Germline-derived CDR1 and CDR2 are DFQATT and SNEGSKA (reference sequence). Trimming removed 1 base from V and 4 bases from J; junction bases left unmatched: 6. This CDR3 has 17 residues.

V usage is TRBV20-1 and J usage is TRBJ2-1, with a weak D call TRBD1 (5 bases). Per the germline V gene, CDR1 is DFQATT and CDR2 is SNEGSKA (reference sequence). The CDR3 spans 14 residues. Trimming took 0 bases from V and 8 from J, leaving 14 bases between them. The CDR3 sequence: CSARDRAGFDEQFF. As DNA, the CDR3 is TGCAGTGCTAGAGATAGGGCAGGGTTCGATGAGCAGTTCTTC.

The V call is TRBV4-2, the J call TRBJ1-5; TRBD1 is a possible D gene (5 bases). V was clipped by 0 bases and J by 3 bases, with 9 bases between them. There are 15 residues in the CDR3. Germline V gene lookup returns CDR1 LGHNA and CDR2 YNFKEQ. The CDR3 here is CASSQDAGDNQPQHF. The CDR3 DNA reads TGTGCCAGCAGCCAAGACGCGGGGGACAATCAGCCCCAGCATTTT.

This clonotype came up once. The chain combines TRBV12-3 or TRBV12-4 with TRBJ1-1; 7 nucleotides line up with TRBD1. Losses at the gene ends were 5 bases for V and 5 bases for J; bases not matched to a gene: 11. The CDR3 runs 15 residues. CDR3 loop: CASSPRQGGWTEAFF. CDR3 coding DNA: TGTGCCAGCAGTCCCCGACAGGGAGGATGGACTGAAGCTTTCTTT.

This clonotype was seen only a few times. The rearrangement links TRBV14 to TRBJ1-2, with 8 bases matching TRBD1. Germline CDR1 SGHDN, CDR2 FVKESK. With V trimmed by 2 bases and J by 4 bases, 0 bases remained unmatched. The CDR3 spans 13 residues. The CDR3 nucleotides are TGTGCCAGCAGCCAACAGGGGGCCTATGGCTACACCTTC. Translated: CASSQQGAYGYTF.

This clonotype has only a few counts. This chain links TRBV7-2 with TRBJ2-1; 9 bases agree with TRBD1. CDR3 size: 17 residues. Per the germline V gene, CDR1 is SGHTA and CDR2 is FQGNSA. J was trimmed by 7 bases and V by 2 bases; bases with no gene match: 12. The CDR3 spells CASSLTTGTGWGNEQFF. The CDR3 DNA sequence: TGTGCCAGCAGCTTAACCACCGGGACAGGGTGGGGTAATGAGCAGTTCTTC. The whole variable domain, remainder taken from reference TRBV7-2 and TRBJ2-1, is GAGVSQSPSNKVTEKGKDVELRCDPISGHTALYWYRQSLGQGLEFLIYFQGNSAPDKSGLPSDRFSAERTGGSVSTLTIQRTQQEDSAVYLCASSLTTGTGWGNEQFFGPGTRLTVL.

The CDR3 spells CASSLAMGEKEKLFF. The CDR3, as DNA: TGCGCCAGCAGCTTGGCCATGGGGGAGAAAGAAAAACTGTTTTTT. J is TRBJ1-4 and V is TRBV5-1; tentative D call: TRBD1 (5 bases). The CDR3 is 15 residues long. CDR1 is SGHRS, CDR2 YFSETQ, per germline. Trimming took 0 bases from V and 8 from J, leaving 14 bases between them.

The chain links TRBV2 to TRBJ2-1; a possible D gene is TRBD2 (6 bases). From germline, CDR1 is SNHLY and CDR2 FYNNEI. The CDR3 has 14 residues. Between the trimmed V and J ends, which lost 7 bases and 8 bases, there was a span of 18 bases. CDR3 in DNA: TGTGCCAGCATTGGACTGGGGGGTCGATATGAGCAGTTCTTC. Amino acids: CASIGLGGRYEQFF.

This clonotype has just a few counts. V and J are TRBV18 and TRBJ2-3; D possibly matches TRBD1 or TRBD2 (6 bases each). Germline V CDR1 and CDR2: KGHSH, LQKENI. The length of the CDR3 is 15 residues. The V end lost 3 bases, the J end lost 3 bases, and 13 bases lay between the germline ends. The CDR3 sequence: CASSPQGTLTDTQYF. The CDR3 bases are TGTGCCAGCTCACCCCAGGGGACTTTAACAGATACGCAGTATTTT.

The chain couples TRBV5-1 to TRBJ2-5; no reliable D call. In germline, CDR1 is SGHRS, CDR2 YFSETQ. V lost 3 bases to trimming and J lost 1 base, with 10 bases between them. The CDR3 extends over 14 amino acids. For the CDR3, the DNA is TGCGCCAGCAGCTACTCTAGTATCCAAGAGACCCAGTACTTC. Encoded protein: CASSYSSIQETQYF.

The V call is TRBV6-6, the J call TRBJ1-1, with 8 bases fitting TRBD1. From germline, CDR1 is MNHNY and CDR2 SVGAGI (reference sequence). V dropped 6 bases and J dropped 5; count of bases not matched to a gene: 8. The CDR3 contains 14 residues. CDR3 bases: TGTGCCAGCAGACTCGGGACAGGAGGAACTGAAGCTTTCTTT. This translates into CASRLGTGGTEAFF.

This clonotype has only a few counts. The chain uses TRBV2 and TRBJ1-4; a possible D gene is TRBD1 (5 bases). Germline V gene lookup returns CDR1 SNHLY and CDR2 FYNNEI. V was cut by 1 base and J by 3 bases, with 15 bases left in between. The CDR3 has 17 residues. CDR3 protein: CASSEVWGTYSNEKLFF. The CDR3 DNA reads TGTGCCAGCAGTGAAGTGTGGGGGACCTACTCTAATGAAAAACTGTTTTTT.

The chain has TRBV9 and TRBJ2-2; the match to TRBD2 covers 7 bases. Germline V gene lookup returns CDR1 SGDLS and CDR2 YYNGEE. The CDR3 length is 14 residues. V dropped 2 bases and J dropped 3; count of bases not matched to a gene: 1. The CDR3 DNA is TGTGCCAGCAGCGTGACTAGCTACACCGGGGAGCTGTTTTTT. It translates to CASSVTSYTGELFF.

This clonotype was detected a few times. The CDR3 coding sequence is TGTGCCAGCAGCCTCAGGGGTCCTGGAAACACCATATATTTT. Amino acid sequence: CASSLRGPGNTIYF. The V gene is TRBV13, the J gene TRBJ1-3; a weak D match, TRBD1 (6 bases). CDR3 length: 14 amino acids. CDR1 and CDR2 (germline): PRHDT, FYEKMQ (reference sequence). V was pared by 5 bases and J by 2 bases, with 10 bases between.

This clonotype was observed a single time. Mismatch with germline at one junction end may stem from a read error. The V gene is TRBV20-1, the J gene TRBJ1-5; no firm D call. The CDR3 length is 16 residues. Germline V lookup: CDR1 DFQATT, CDR2 SNEGSKA (reference sequence). The CDR3 region has the DNA TGCAGTGCTGGAGATTTGACGGCCTTTTTCGGGCAGCCCCAGCATTTT. The encoded protein is CSAGDLTAFFGQPQHF.